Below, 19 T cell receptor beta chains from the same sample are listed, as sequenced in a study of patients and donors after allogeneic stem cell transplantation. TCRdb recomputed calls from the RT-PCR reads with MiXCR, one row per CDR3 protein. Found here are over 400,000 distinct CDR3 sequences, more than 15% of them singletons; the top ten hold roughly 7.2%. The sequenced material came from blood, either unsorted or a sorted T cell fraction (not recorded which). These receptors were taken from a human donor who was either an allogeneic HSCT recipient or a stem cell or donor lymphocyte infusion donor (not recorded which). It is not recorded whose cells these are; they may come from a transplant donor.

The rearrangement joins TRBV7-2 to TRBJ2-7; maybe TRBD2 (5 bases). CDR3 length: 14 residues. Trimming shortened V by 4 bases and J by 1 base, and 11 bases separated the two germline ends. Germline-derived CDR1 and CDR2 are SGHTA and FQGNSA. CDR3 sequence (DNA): TGTGCCAGCAGCTCTGGCCCGGGATCCTACGAGCAGTACTTC. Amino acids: CASSSGPGSYEQYF.

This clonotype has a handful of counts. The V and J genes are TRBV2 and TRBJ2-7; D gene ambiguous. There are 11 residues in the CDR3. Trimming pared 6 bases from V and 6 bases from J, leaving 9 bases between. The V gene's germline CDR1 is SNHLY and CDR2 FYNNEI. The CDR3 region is CASRVRSEQYF. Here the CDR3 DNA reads TGTGCCAGCAGGGTCAGGAGCGAGCAGTACTTC.

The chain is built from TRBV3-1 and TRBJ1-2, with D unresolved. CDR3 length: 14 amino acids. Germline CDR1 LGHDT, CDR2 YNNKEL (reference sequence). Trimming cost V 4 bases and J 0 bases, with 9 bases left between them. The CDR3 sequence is CASSPSGSNYGYTF. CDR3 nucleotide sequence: TGTGCCAGCAGCCCTAGCGGCTCTAACTATGGCTACACCTTC.

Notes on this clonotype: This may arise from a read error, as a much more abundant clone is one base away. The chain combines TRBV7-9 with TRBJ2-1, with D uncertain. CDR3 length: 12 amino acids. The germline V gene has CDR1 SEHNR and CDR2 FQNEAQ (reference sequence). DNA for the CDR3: TGTTCCAGCAGCTTTAGGCCTTTTGAGCAGTTCTTC. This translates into CSSSFRPFEQFF.

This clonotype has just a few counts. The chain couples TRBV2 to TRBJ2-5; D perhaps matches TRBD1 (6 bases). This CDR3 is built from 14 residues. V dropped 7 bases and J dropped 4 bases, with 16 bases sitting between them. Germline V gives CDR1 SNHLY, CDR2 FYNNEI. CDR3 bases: TGTGCCAGCACCAAGGGGGTTTCGGGAGAGACCCAGTACTTC. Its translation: CASTKGVSGETQYF.

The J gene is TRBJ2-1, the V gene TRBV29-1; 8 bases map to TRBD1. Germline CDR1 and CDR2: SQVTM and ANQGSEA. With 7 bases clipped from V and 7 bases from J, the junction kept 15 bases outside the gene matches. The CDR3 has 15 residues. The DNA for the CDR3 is TGCAGCGCCCAACGGCGGCAGGGGGCAGGGAATGAGCAGTTCTTC. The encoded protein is CSAQRRQGAGNEQFF.

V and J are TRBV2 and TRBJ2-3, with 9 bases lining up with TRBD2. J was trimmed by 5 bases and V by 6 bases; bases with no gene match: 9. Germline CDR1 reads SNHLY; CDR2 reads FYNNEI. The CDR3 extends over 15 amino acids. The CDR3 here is CASRGGGGAGDTQYF. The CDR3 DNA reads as TGTGCCAGCAGGGGCGGCGGGGGGGCCGGAGATACGCAGTATTTT.

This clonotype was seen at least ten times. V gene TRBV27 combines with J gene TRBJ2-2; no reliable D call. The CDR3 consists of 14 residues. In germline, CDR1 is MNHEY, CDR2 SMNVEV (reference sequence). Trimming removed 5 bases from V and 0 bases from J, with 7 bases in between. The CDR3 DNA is TGTGCCAGCAGTCACGGACCGAACACCGGGGAGCTGTTTTTT. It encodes CASSHGPNTGELFF.

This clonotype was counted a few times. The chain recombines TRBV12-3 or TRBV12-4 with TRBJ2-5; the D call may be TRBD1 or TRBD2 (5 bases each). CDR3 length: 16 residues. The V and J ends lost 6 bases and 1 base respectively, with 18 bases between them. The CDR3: CASSLTSRGAQETQYF. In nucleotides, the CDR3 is TGTGCCAGCAGCCTCACATCTCGAGGGGCCCAAGAGACCCAGTACTTC.

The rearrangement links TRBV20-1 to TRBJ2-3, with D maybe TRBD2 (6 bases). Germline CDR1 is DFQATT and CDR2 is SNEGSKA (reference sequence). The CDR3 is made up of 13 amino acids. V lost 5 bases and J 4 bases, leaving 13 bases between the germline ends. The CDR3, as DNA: TGCAGTGCTCCCCGGGAGCACGCAGATACGCAGTATTTT. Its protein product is CSAPREHADTQYF.

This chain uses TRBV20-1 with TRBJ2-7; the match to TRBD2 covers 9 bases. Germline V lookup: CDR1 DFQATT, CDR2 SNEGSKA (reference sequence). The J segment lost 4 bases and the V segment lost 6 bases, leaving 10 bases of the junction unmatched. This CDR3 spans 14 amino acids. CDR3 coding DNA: TGCAGTGCCGGGGATCGGCGGGGGGGGTACGAGCAGTACTTC. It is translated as CSAGDRRGGYEQYF.

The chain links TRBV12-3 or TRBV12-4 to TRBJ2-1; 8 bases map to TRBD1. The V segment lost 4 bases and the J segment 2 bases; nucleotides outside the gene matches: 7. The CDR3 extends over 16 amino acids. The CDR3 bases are TGTGCCAGCAGTTCAGTCGGACAGGGACCCTACAATGAGCAGTTCTTC. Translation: CASSSVGQGPYNEQFF.

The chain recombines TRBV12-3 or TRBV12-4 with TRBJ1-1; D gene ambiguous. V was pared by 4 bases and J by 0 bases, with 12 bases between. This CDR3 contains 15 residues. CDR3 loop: CASSSRAPMNTEAFF. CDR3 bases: TGTGCCAGCAGTTCCCGTGCACCCATGAACACTGAAGCTTTCTTT.

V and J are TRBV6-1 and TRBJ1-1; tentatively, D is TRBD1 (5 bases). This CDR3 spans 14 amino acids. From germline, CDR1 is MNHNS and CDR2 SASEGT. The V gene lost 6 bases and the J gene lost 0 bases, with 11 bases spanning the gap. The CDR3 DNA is TGTGCCAGCAGGACGGGACCCTTGAACACTGAAGCTTTCTTT. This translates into CASRTGPLNTEAFF.

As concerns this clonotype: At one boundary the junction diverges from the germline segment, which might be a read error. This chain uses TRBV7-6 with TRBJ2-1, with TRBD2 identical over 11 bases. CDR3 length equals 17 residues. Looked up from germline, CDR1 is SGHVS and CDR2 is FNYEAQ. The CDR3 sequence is CASSLAGTSGYYSEQFF. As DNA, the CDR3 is TGTGCCAGCAGCTTAGCCGGGACTAGCGGATACTACAGTGAGCAGTTCTTC.

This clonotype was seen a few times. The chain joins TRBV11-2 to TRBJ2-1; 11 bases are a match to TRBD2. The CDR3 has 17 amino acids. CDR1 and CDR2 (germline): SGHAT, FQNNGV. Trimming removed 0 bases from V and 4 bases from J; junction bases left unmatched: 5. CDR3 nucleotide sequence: TGTGCCAGCAGCTTAGAGTTGACTAGCGGGAAATACAATGAGCAGTTCTTC. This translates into CASSLELTSGKYNEQFF.

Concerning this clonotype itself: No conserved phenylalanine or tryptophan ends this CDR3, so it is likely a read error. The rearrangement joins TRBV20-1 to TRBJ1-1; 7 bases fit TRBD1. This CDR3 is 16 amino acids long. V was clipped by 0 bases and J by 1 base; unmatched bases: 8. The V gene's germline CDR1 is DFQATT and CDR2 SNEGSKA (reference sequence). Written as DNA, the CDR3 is TGCAGTGCTAGAGATTCCCGGACAGGAGGGAACACTGAAGCTTTCTAT. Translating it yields CSARDSRTGGNTEAFY.

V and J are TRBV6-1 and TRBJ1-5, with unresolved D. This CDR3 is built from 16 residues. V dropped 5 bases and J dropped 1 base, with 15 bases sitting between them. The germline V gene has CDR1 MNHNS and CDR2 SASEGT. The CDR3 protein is CASSPQDLPSNQPQHF. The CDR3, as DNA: TGTGCCAGCAGTCCTCAGGACCTCCCGAGCAATCAGCCCCAGCATTTT.

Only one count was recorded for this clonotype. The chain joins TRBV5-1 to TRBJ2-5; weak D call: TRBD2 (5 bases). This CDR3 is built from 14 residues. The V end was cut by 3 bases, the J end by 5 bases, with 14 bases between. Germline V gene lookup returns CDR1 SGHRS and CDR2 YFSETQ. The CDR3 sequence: CASSSLNGKETQYF. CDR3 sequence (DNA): TGCGCCAGCAGCTCATTGAACGGGAAGGAGACCCAGTACTTC.